Listed here are 8 T cell receptor beta chains from one sample, sequenced in a study of T cell responses to AZD1222 COVID-19 vaccine. TCRdb keeps only in-frame clones here, not all; method: immunoSEQ multiplex PCR. The sample consists of 100,000 to 150,000 clones, roughly 93% of them appearing once. This specimen was peripheral blood, taken 28 days after the second AZD1222 dose. The source of these receptors is an adult who received the AZD1222 COVID-19 vaccine.

The V call is TRBV2, the J call TRBJ1-2, with a weak D call TRBD1 (5 bases). The CDR3 has 15 amino acids. Trimming left V 3 bases short and J 0 bases short, with 11 bases between. Per the germline V gene, CDR1 is SNHLY and CDR2 is FYNNEI. In DNA form, the CDR3 reads TGTGCCAGCAGTGACAGGGCCCTCACTAACTATGGCTACACCTTC. Translation: CASSDRALTNYGYTF.

The V gene is TRBV27, the J gene TRBJ1-2; 7 nucleotides match TRBD1. The V segment lost 3 bases and the J segment 4 bases; nucleotides outside the gene matches: 14. This CDR3 contains 17 residues. The germline V gene encodes CDR1 MNHEY and CDR2 SMNVEV (reference sequence). CDR3: CASSLGLGQSSSYGYTF. In DNA, the CDR3 is TGTGCCAGCAGTTTGGGCCTGGGACAGTCTTCTTCCTATGGCTACACCTTC.

This chain joins TRBV3-1 (or the pseudogene TRBV3-2) and TRBJ1-5; D call uncertain. The CDR3 has 13 residues. The V end lost 2 bases, the J end lost 9 bases, and 11 bases lay between the germline ends. The germline gives CDR1 LGHDT, CDR2 YNNKEL (reference sequence). DNA for the CDR3: TGTGCCAGCAGCCAAAGGTATTTGGGGCCCCAGCATTTT. This encodes CASSQRYLGPQHF.

V is TRBV2 and J is TRBJ2-7, with TRBD2 matching over 10 bases. Trimming cost V 7 bases and J 4 bases; bases outside gene matches: 10. Germline lookup yields CDR1 SNHLY and CDR2 FYNNEI. This CDR3 has 15 amino acids. This CDR3 reads CASIVSSGSLYEQYF. DNA of the CDR3: TGTGCCAGCATTGTATCTAGCGGGAGTTTGTACGAGCAGTACTTC. The whole variable domain, filled in from reference TRBV2 and TRBJ2-7, reads EPEVTQTPSHQVTQMGQEVILRCVPISNHLYFYWYRQILGQKVEFLVSFYNNEISEKSEIFDDQFSVERPDGSNFTLKIRSTKLEDSAMYFCASIVSSGSLYEQYFGPGTRLTVT.

This chain joins TRBV5-1 and TRBJ1-5; D unresolved. Germline CDR1 SGHRS, CDR2 YFSETQ. Trimming took 0 bases from V and 5 from J, leaving 15 bases between them. The CDR3 runs to 16 residues. DNA of the CDR3: TGCGCCAGCAGCTTGGGGACTATTGGAAGGGATCAGCCCCAGCATTTT. Amino acid sequence: CASSLGTIGRDQPQHF.

The V gene is TRBV11-2, the J gene TRBJ2-5; perhaps TRBD2 as D (8 bases). The CDR3 loop spans 16 amino acids. CDR1 is SGHAT and CDR2 is FQNNGV in the germline V gene. Between the trimmed V and J ends, which lost 5 bases and 1 base, there was a span of 17 bases. CDR3 in DNA: TGTGCCAGCAGCCCCCGGGAGGGGGACAGCCAAGAGACCCAGTACTTC. Translation: CASSPREGDSQETQYF.

The chain recombines TRBV21-1 with TRBJ2-6; the table's TRBD1 call for D was not verified on the DNA. TRBV21-1 corresponds to a pseudogene. CDR3 size: 16 residues. The CDR3 region has the DNA TGTGCCAGCAGCAACCCGGACCGACAGGGGGCCAACGTCCTGACTTTC. Translation gives CASSNPDRQGANVLTF.

This clone was detected only a few times. The gene calls are TRBV29-1 and TRBJ1-1; 9 nucleotides agree with TRBD1. With V trimmed by 0 bases and J by 1 base, 3 bases remained unmatched. Germline assignment: CDR1 SQVTM and CDR2 ANQGSEA. This CDR3 is built from 15 residues. For the CDR3, the DNA is TGCAGCGTTGAAGACACAGGGGGCGGGAACACTGAAGCTTTCTTT. Translating gives CSVEDTGGGNTEAFF.